This T cell receptor beta chain was documented in a study of Ad26.COV2.S vaccination and SARS-CoV-2 variants. Study-level information: Recipients of Ad26.COV2.S got it intramuscularly, once or twice 56 days apart.

TCRdb's table, derived via immunoSEQ multiplex PCR, lists solely in-frame clones and lacks some. The data contain about 350,000 clones, approximately 86% of them singletons. As for this clone: Its antigen is not identified.

Overall study findings and caveats: Substantial breadth was reportedly displayed by spike-specific CD8+ and CD4+ T cell responses after vaccination. Vaccine and placebo recipients had comparable breadth of non-spike TCRs.

As to treatment: about 20 received Ad26.COV2.S at low or high dose, single or two shots; 5 received placebo; per-sample allocation not given. Material that was analyzed had been drawn on day 63 after the first vaccine or placebo injection. An adult donor aged 18-55 years was enrolled in Boston. V shed 4 bases and J 2 bases; nucleotides not matched to a gene: 5. In germline, CDR1 is SGHDT, CDR2 YYEEEE. The CDR3 is 14 amino acids. J is TRBJ2-7 and V is TRBV5-6, with 8 positions matching TRBD1. The specimen was peripheral blood, collected in a trial of Ad26.COV2.S vaccine versus placebo. The sequence was obtained from a person aged 18-65 years who received the Ad26.COV2.S COVID-19 vaccine or a placebo. Here the CDR3 reads CASSRGQGPYEQYF. CDR3 in DNA: TGTGCCAGCAGCCGAGGACAGGGTCCCTACGAGCAGTACTTC.